This section outlines one T cell receptor beta chain sequence together with its context. V gave up 0 bases and J gave up 0 bases, with 20 bases separating them. The CDR3 contains 19 residues. Germline lookup yields CDR1 SGHDN and CDR2 FVKESK. This sample is part of a study of T cell repertoires in ileal Crohn's disease. Time point defined: neoterminal ileum biopsy at postoperative endoscopy, about 6 months after surgery. The table came from immunoSEQ multiplex PCR; TCRdb's copy has only in-frame clones and leaves some out. The sample gives some 1,700 clones, more than 75% of which show up once; roughly 6.3% is in the top ten.

Sequencing was done on a sample of ileal tissue. This TCR was recovered from an adult with Crohn's disease. J is TRBJ1-1 and V is TRBV14; no clear D gene. The CDR3 coding sequence is TGTGCCAGCAGCCAAGAGAGTCGGACGGTTTCTGGATTGAACACTGAAGCTTTCTTT. This gives the protein CASSQESRTVSGLNTEAFF.